What follows is one T cell receptor beta chain and its context. The data stem from a study of T cell clonotyping in hematopoietic cell transplantation. Study information: Cytoreduction preceded collection of pretransplant recipient samples.

Stated time point: recipient sample about 28 days before transplant, after cytoreduction. V was pared by 4 bases and J by 1 base, with 5 bases of the junction left unmatched. The CDR3 is 15 residues long. Germline V gene data show CDR1 as MGHDK and CDR2 as SYGVNS. The protocol was immunoSEQ multiplex PCR, while the TCRdb copy is restricted to in-frame clones and leaves out a portion. The sample has about 45,000 clones, around 84% seen once. This rearrangement joins TRBV25-1 to TRBJ2-5, with TRBD1 matching over 8 bases. This receptor was identified in a man in his sixties with myelodysplastic syndrome. Some clones in this sample may be carry-over from other donors' samples. Source: peripheral blood mononuclear cells, taken before stem cell transplant. CDR3 nucleotides: TGTGCCAGCAGTGCTGGACAGGGCCTCCAAGAGACCCAGTACTTC. Its translation is CASSAGQGLQETQYF.